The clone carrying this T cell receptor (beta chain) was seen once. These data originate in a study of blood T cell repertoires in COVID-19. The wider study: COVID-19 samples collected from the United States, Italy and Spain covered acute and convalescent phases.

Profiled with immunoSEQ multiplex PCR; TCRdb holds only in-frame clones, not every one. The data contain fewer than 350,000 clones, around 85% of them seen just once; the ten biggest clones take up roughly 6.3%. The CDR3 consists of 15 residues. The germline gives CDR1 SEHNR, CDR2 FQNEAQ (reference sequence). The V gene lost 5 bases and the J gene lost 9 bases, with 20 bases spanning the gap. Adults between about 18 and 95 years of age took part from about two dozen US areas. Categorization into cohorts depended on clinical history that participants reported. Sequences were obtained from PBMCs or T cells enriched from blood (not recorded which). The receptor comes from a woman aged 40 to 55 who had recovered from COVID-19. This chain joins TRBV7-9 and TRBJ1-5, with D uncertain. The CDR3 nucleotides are TGTGCCAGCAGCAAAGCCCGGGGAGCCCCTGGGCCCCAGCATTTT. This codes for CASSKARGAPGPQHF.